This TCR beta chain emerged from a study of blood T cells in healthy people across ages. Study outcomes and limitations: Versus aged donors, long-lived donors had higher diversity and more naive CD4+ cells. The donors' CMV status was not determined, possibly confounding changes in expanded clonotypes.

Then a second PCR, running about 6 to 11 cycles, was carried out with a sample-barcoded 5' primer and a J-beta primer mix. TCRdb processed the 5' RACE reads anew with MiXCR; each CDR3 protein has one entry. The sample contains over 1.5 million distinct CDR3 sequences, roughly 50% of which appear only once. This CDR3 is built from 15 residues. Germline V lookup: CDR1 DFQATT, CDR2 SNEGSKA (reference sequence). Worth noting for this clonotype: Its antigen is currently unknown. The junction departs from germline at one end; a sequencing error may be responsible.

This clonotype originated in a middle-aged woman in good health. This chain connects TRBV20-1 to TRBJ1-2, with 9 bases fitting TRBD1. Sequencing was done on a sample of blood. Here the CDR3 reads CGAADRGGLNYGYTF. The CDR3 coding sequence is TGCGGTGCTGCGGACAGGGGAGGGCTCAACTATGGCTACACCTTC.